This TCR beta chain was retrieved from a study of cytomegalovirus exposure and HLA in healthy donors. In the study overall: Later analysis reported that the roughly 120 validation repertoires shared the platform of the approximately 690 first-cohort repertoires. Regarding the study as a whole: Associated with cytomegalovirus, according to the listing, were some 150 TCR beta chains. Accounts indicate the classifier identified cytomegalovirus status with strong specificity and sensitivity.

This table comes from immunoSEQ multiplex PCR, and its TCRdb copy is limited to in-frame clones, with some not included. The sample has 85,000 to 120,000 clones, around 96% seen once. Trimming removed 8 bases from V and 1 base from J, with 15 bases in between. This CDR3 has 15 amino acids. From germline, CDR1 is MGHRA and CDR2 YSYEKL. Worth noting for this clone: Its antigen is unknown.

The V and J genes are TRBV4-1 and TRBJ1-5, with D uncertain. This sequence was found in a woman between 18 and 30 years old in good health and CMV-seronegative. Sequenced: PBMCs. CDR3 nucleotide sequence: TGCGCCAGCGGAGAGACCCAAAGCAGCAATCAGCCCCAGCATTTT. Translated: CASGETQSSNQPQHF.